The source of this T cell receptor (beta chain) is a study of T-cell memory formation after mild COVID-19. Across the whole study: Largely donor-specific sequence clusters came from a couple of donors.

Sample barcodes and UMIs were carried by the TCR alpha and TCR beta cDNA libraries that 5'RACE generated with constant-segment primers. TCRdb re-derived calls from the 5' RACE reads in MiXCR, one entry per CDR3 protein. The sample holds 550,000 to 700,000 distinct CDR3 sequences, approximately 19% seen once. The sample holds many counts of this clonotype. What it binds is unknown. Study conclusions and caveats: Memory sampled before infection contained some responding clones, suggesting cross-reactive memory joined. Balance between CD4 and CD8 was seen in clones contracting day 15 to 85, and a CD4+ lean was seen in later expanders.

The CDR3 is 16 residues long. Deletions cut 6 bases from V and 4 bases from J, with 21 bases between. The germline CDR1 and CDR2 sequences are DFQATT and SNEGSKA (reference sequence). The J gene is TRBJ2-2, the V gene TRBV20-1, with D possibly matching TRBD2 (7 bases). Sequencing was done on a sample of PBMCs or a T cell subset sorted from them (not recorded which). This sequence was found in an adult woman who had mild COVID-19 (a few samples of this study predate the infection). Cell type and time point are not known. For the CDR3, the DNA is TGCAGTGCGAAGGAGGAGGCGGGGGCTATCACCGGGGAGCTGTTTTTT. It yields the protein CSAKEEAGAITGELFF.